These 27 T cell receptor beta chains share one sample of origin, sequenced in a study of OX40 agonist ivuxolimab in advanced cancers. The repertoire was sequenced with immunoSEQ multiplex PCR; TCRdb's copy has only in-frame clones and lacks some. The sample lists under 80,000 clones; 82% were seen once. This specimen consisted of CD4+ or CD8+ T cells sorted from blood, obtained in a trial of the OX40 agonist ivuxolimab. The source is an adult with an advanced solid tumor such as melanoma, head and neck, liver or kidney cancer.

The rearrangement links TRBV7-9 to TRBJ2-3; 14 nucleotides match TRBD2. The CDR3 runs 16 residues. V trimming: 3 bases; J trimming: 2 bases; junction bases outside the gene matches: 1. Per the germline V gene, CDR1 is SEHNR and CDR2 is FQNEAQ (reference sequence). The CDR3 loop is CASSLGLAGATDTQYF. In nucleotides, the CDR3 is TGTGCCAGCAGCTTGGGACTAGCGGGGGCCACAGATACGCAGTATTTT.

The chain is built from TRBV5-1 and TRBJ2-2, with 7 nucleotides matching TRBD1. With V trimmed by 3 bases and J by 4 bases, 9 bases remained unmatched. This CDR3 is built from 16 residues. CDR1 and CDR2 (germline): SGHRS, YFSETQ. The CDR3 here is CASSYRQGRTTGELFF. DNA for the CDR3: TGCGCCAGCAGCTACCGACAGGGACGGACCACCGGGGAGCTGTTTTTT.

The chain combines TRBV18 with TRBJ1-6, with 8 bases identical to TRBD1. Looked up from germline, CDR1 is KGHSH and CDR2 is LQKENI. The CDR3 runs 15 residues. The V and J ends lost 4 bases and 8 bases, in that order; junction bases with no gene match: 7. The CDR3 here is CASSLAGTGDSPLHF. The DNA for the CDR3 is TGTGCCAGCTCACTAGCCGGGACAGGAGATTCACCCCTCCACTTT.

This clone appeared a single time. The chain joins TRBV28 to TRBJ2-7; TRBD2 matches 13 bases. The trim removed 6 bases at V and 4 bases at J, leaving 9 bases unmatched. The CDR3 loop spans 16 amino acids. Germline V gene data show CDR1 as MDHEN and CDR2 as SYDVKM. CDR3 residues: CASSQRLAGGFYEQYF. CDR3 nucleotide sequence: TGTGCCAGCAGCCAAAGACTAGCGGGAGGTTTTTACGAGCAGTACTTC. Together with reference TRBV28 and TRBJ2-7, the CDR3 gives the full variable domain: DVKVTQSSRYLVKRTGEKVFLECVQDMDHENMFWYRQDPGLGLRLIYFSYDVKMKEKGDIPEGYSVSREKKERFSLILESASTNQTSMYLCASSQRLAGGFYEQYFGPGTRLTVT.

There are a few counts of this clone. The chain employs TRBV6-5 and TRBJ1-5, with D maybe TRBD1 (5 bases). The CDR3 loop spans 13 amino acids. V lost 6 bases and J 5 bases, leaving 11 bases between the germline ends. CDR1 MNHEY and CDR2 SVGAGI come from the germline V gene. The chain's CDR3 is CASSLQVHQPQHF. The CDR3 bases are TGTGCCAGCAGCCTACAGGTACATCAGCCCCAGCATTTT.

This chain uses TRBV5-4 with TRBJ1-4, with 7 bases aligning to TRBD1. Germline assignment: CDR1 SGHNT and CDR2 YYREEE (reference sequence). V dropped 5 bases and J dropped 4; count of bases not matched to a gene: 8. The CDR3 totals 15 residues. In nucleotides, the CDR3 is TGTGCCAGCAGTTCTCCGGGACAGCTTAATGAAAAACTGTTTTTT. Protein product: CASSSPGQLNEKLFF.

In its sample, this clone was seen a few times. The V and J genes are TRBV6-6 and TRBJ2-7, with a possible D match to TRBD2 (5 bases). The CDR3 has 13 residues. Looked up from germline, CDR1 is MNHNY and CDR2 is SVGAGI (reference sequence). Trimming left V 10 bases short and J 4 bases short, with 17 bases between. DNA of the CDR3: TGTGCCACCGCCGGGCCTAGCTGGTACGAGCAGTACTTC. It codes for CATAGPSWYEQYF.

In this sample, this clone turned up once. The gene calls are TRBV4-1 and TRBJ2-5; 8 bases map to TRBD2. This CDR3 spans 17 amino acids. The V segment lost 3 bases and the J segment 5 bases; nucleotides outside the gene matches: 14. Germline CDR1 and CDR2: MGHRA and YSYEKL. This CDR3 is CASSQGLSGGQGETQYF. CDR3 sequence (DNA): TGCGCCAGCAGCCAGGGGCTAAGCGGGGGCCAGGGGGAGACCCAGTACTTC.

V gene TRBV28 combines with J gene TRBJ2-1, with 8 bases that match TRBD2. The CDR3 totals 14 residues. The V gene's germline CDR1 is MDHEN and CDR2 SYDVKM. Unmatched junction bases numbered 8, after V lost 4 bases and J lost 9 bases. The CDR3 loop is CASSSNSGVAEQFF. In nucleotides, the CDR3 is TGTGCCAGCAGTTCGAATAGCGGGGTAGCTGAGCAGTTCTTC. Full variable domain (missing parts from reference TRBV28 and TRBJ2-1): DVKVTQSSRYLVKRTGEKVFLECVQDMDHENMFWYRQDPGLGLRLIYFSYDVKMKEKGDIPEGYSVSREKKERFSLILESASTNQTSMYLCASSSNSGVAEQFFGPGTRLTVL.

The table lists this clone with a few counts. The V and J genes are TRBV9 and TRBJ1-3; D remains unclear. The CDR3 length is 12 residues. Germline CDR1 and CDR2: SGDLS and YYNGEE. Trimming cost V 3 bases and J 5 bases, with 6 bases left between them. The CDR3 is CASSGRRNTIYF. The CDR3 nucleotides read TGTGCCAGCAGCGGACGGAGAAACACCATATATTTT.

This clone was seen only a few times. At one of its ends the junction is not consistent with the germline gene, which may arise from a read error. CDR3 protein: CASSSRQGIEAYF. Here the CDR3 DNA reads TGTGCCAGCAGTTCAAGGCAGGGCATCGAGGCATATTTT. The genes are TRBV6-5 and TRBJ1-4; a possible D gene is TRBD1 (5 bases). Germline loops: CDR1 MNHEY, CDR2 SVGAGI. The CDR3 is 13 residues long.

V gene TRBV2 combines with J gene TRBJ2-7; no clear D gene. Trimming pared 7 bases from V and 0 bases from J, leaving 10 bases between. Looked up from germline, CDR1 is SNHLY and CDR2 is FYNNEI. CDR3 size: 13 residues. CDR3 nucleotides: TGTGCCAGCAAATGGCAGAGCTCCTACGAGCAGTACTTC. It encodes CASKWQSSYEQYF. Combining the CDR3 with reference TRBV2 and TRBJ2-7 gives the whole variable domain EPEVTQTPSHQVTQMGQEVILRCVPISNHLYFYWYRQILGQKVEFLVSFYNNEISEKSEIFDDQFSVERPDGSNFTLKIRSTKLEDSAMYFCASKWQSSYEQYFGPGTRLTVT.

This clone has a single count. The chain recombines TRBV5-1 with TRBJ2-3; 8 nucleotides match TRBD1. CDR3 length: 18 residues. Germline V gives CDR1 SGHRS, CDR2 YFSETQ. V shed 3 bases and J 0 bases; nucleotides not matched to a gene: 12. The CDR3 region is CASSWPPTGGVSTDTQYF. The CDR3 DNA reads TGCGCCAGCAGCTGGCCACCAACAGGGGGAGTTAGCACAGATACGCAGTATTTT.

CDR3 amino acids: CASNPGARYGYTF. The CDR3 DNA follows: TGTGCCAGCAATCCGGGGGCGAGGTATGGCTACACCTTC. The chain couples TRBV2 to TRBJ1-2; the D gene is possibly TRBD1 (6 bases). V was shortened by 7 bases and J by 5 bases, with 14 bases between the two germline ends. This CDR3 region has 13 residues. The germline CDR1 and CDR2 sequences are SNHLY and FYNNEI. Full variable domain (remainder filled in from reference TRBV2 and TRBJ1-2): EPEVTQTPSHQVTQMGQEVILRCVPISNHLYFYWYRQILGQKVEFLVSFYNNEISEKSEIFDDQFSVERPDGSNFTLKIRSTKLEDSAMYFCASNPGARYGYTFGSGTRLTVV.

V gene TRBV11-2 combines with J gene TRBJ2-7; tentatively, D is TRBD1 (6 bases). CDR3 length: 13 residues. Germline V gene lookup returns CDR1 SGHAT and CDR2 FQNNGV. V lost 5 bases to trimming and J lost 1 base, with 9 bases between them. CDR3 bases: TGTGCCAGCAGCCTCGGACAGTCCTACGAGCAGTACTTC. Amino acids: CASSLGQSYEQYF. The whole variable domain, remainder taken from reference TRBV11-2 and TRBJ2-7, is EAGVAQSPRYKIIEKRQSVAFWCNPISGHATLYWYQQILGQGPKLLIQFQNNGVVDDSQLPKDRFSAERLKGVDSTLKIQPAKLEDSAVYLCASSLGQSYEQYFGPGTRLTVT.

The chain has TRBV7-2 and TRBJ1-6; 8 bases map to TRBD1. The CDR3 is 16 amino acids. Germline values: CDR1 SGHTA, CDR2 FQGNSA. V lost 6 bases, J lost 7 bases, and 11 bases stayed unmatched. CDR3 protein: CASSQNNRGENSPLHF. DNA for the CDR3: TGTGCCAGCAGTCAGAATAACAGGGGGGAAAATTCACCCCTCCACTTT.

V is TRBV5-4 and J is TRBJ2-1, with 9 nucleotides matching TRBD2. The germline V gene has CDR1 SGHNT and CDR2 YYREEE (reference sequence). Trimming at V came to 2 bases and at J to 6 bases, leaving 12 bases not matched to a gene. This CDR3 has 17 residues. Written as DNA, the CDR3 is TGTGCCAGCAGCTTCGGGGGAGGTGCGGGAGGGTTCAATGAGCAGTTCTTC. Translation: CASSFGGGAGGFNEQFF.

The count of this clone is one. V usage is TRBV19 and J usage is TRBJ1-1, with D possibly being TRBD1 (6 bases). Germline values: CDR1 LNHDA, CDR2 SQIVND (reference sequence). This CDR3 is built from 15 residues. V was clipped by 3 bases and J by 6 bases, with 17 bases between them. The CDR3 reads CASSIWGPGGPEAFF. The CDR3 region has the DNA TGTGCCAGTAGTATCTGGGGGCCGGGCGGCCCTGAAGCTTTCTTT.

The rearrangement uses TRBV28 and TRBJ2-5; possible D gene TRBD1, 6 bases. Trimming shortened V by 5 bases and J by 4 bases, and 11 bases separated the two germline ends. The CDR3 totals 13 residues. Germline V lookup: CDR1 MDHEN, CDR2 SYDVKM. CDR3 residues: CASSLRQVETQYF. The CDR3 DNA is TGTGCCAGCAGTCTTAGACAGGTAGAGACCCAGTACTTC.

This chain connects TRBV11-2 to TRBJ1-3, with TRBD1 as a possible D gene (6 bases). The CDR3 has 19 residues. V was pared by 5 bases and J by 2 bases, with 25 bases between. CDR1 and CDR2 (germline): SGHAT, FQNNGV. This CDR3 is CASSQALLLSSGAGNTIYF. CDR3 coding DNA: TGTGCCAGCAGCCAAGCCCTTTTACTCTCCTCAGGGGCTGGAAACACCATATATTTT. Drawing the rest from reference TRBV11-2 and TRBJ1-3, the complete variable domain is EAGVAQSPRYKIIEKRQSVAFWCNPISGHATLYWYQQILGQGPKLLIQFQNNGVVDDSQLPKDRFSAERLKGVDSTLKIQPAKLEDSAVYLCASSQALLLSSGAGNTIYFGEGSWLTVV.

The V call is TRBV9, the J call TRBJ2-3; D not resolved. V shed 4 bases and J shed 8 bases, with 11 bases lying between them. Looked up from germline, CDR1 is SGDLS and CDR2 is YYNGEE. The CDR3 is made up of 12 amino acids. CDR3 coding DNA: TGTGCCAGCAGCCCCCGTATAGGTACGCAGTATTTT. Residues: CASSPRIGTQYF.

The chain employs TRBV28 and TRBJ1-1, with 7 positions matching TRBD1. Germline CDR1 MDHEN, CDR2 SYDVKM. With 5 bases clipped from V and 5 bases from J, the junction kept 2 bases outside the gene matches. This CDR3 spans 12 amino acids. In nucleotides, the CDR3 is TGTGCCAGCAGTAAGGACAGGACTGAAGCTTTCTTT. Amino acid sequence: CASSKDRTEAFF.

This chain connects TRBV5-1 to TRBJ2-3, with a tentative D call TRBD1 (5 bases). CDR1 SGHRS and CDR2 YFSETQ come from the germline V gene. The CDR3 has 14 residues. The germline V and J ends were trimmed by 3 bases and 0 bases, with 8 bases remaining between them. The CDR3 DNA follows: TGCGCCAGCAGCTCGACAGCTAGCACAGATACGCAGTATTTT. Its protein product is CASSSTASTDTQYF.

The CDR3 coding sequence is TGTGCCAGCAGCCAGGGACAGGGCCAAGAGACCCAGTACTTC. This gives the protein CASSQGQGQETQYF. The V gene is TRBV5-6, the J gene TRBJ2-5, with 9 bases matching TRBD1. The CDR3 contains 14 residues. J was trimmed by 1 base and V by 4 bases; bases with no gene match: 2. Germline CDR1 and CDR2: SGHDT and YYEEEE.

The V and J genes are TRBV28 and TRBJ1-1; no reliable D call. Germline CDR1 reads MDHEN; CDR2 reads SYDVKM. CDR3 length equals 13 residues. Trimming left V 3 bases short and J 1 base short, with 6 bases between. This CDR3 is CASSFIPNTEAFF. CDR3 nucleotides: TGTGCCAGCAGTTTTATCCCGAACACTGAAGCTTTCTTT.

This chain joins TRBV19 and TRBJ1-6; 7 positions match TRBD1. The CDR3 loop spans 14 amino acids. CDR1 and CDR2 (germline): LNHDA, SQIVND (reference sequence). J gave up 9 bases and V 5 bases, and 7 bases lay outside the gene matches. The DNA for the CDR3 is TGTGCCAGTAGTCCGACAGGGTCTGGTTCACCCCTCCACTTT. Translated: CASSPTGSGSPLHF.

The CDR3 is CASSQGGQGNEKLFF. The CDR3, as DNA: TGTGCCAGCAGCCAAGGGGGACAGGGTAATGAAAAACTGTTTTTT. The chain links TRBV4-2 to TRBJ1-4; 9 bases fit TRBD1. The CDR3 length is 15 residues. V dropped 1 base and J dropped 4; count of bases not matched to a gene: 1. Germline lookup yields CDR1 LGHNA and CDR2 YNFKEQ.